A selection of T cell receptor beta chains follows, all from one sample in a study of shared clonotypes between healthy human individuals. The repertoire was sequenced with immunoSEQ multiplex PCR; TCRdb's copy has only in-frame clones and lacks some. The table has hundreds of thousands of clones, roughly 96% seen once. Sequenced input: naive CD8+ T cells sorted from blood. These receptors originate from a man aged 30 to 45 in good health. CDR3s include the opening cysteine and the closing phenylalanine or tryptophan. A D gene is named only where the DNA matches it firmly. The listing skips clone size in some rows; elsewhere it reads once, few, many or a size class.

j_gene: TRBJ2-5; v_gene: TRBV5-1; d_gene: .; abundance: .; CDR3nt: TGCGCCAGCAGCTTGGGACAGCCCGGGGAGACCCAGTACTTC; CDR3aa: CASSLGQPGETQYF
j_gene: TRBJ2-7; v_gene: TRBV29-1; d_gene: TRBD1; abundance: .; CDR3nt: TGCAGCGTAGGCCACAGGGGGCCCTACGAGCAGTACTTC; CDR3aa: CSVGHRGPYEQYF
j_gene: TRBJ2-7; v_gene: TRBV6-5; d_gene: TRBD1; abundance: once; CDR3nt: TGTGCCAGCAGAACAGGGGGACAGAGCCACGAGCAGTACTTC; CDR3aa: CASRTGGQSHEQYF
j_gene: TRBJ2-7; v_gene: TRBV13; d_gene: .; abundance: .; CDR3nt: TGTGCCAGCAGTCCTGGACTGGAGCAGTACTTC; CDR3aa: CASSPGLEQYF
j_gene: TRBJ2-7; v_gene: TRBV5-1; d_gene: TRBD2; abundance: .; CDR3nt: TGCGCCAGCAGCCCCTGGACTAGCGGGATTGTCGAGCAGTACTTC; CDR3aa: CASSPWTSGIVEQYF
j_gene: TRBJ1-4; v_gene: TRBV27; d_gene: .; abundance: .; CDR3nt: TGTGCCAGCAGTGTCAGGATGAGGAATGAAAAACTGTTTTTT; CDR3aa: CASSVRMRNEKLFF
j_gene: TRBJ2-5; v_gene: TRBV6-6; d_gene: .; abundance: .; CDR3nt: TGTGCCAGCAGTTCGTTACAGGGTGCAGAGACCCAGTACTTC; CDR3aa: CASSSLQGAETQYF
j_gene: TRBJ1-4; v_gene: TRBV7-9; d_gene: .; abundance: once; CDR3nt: TGTGCCAGCAGCTTTACCAGATCCGGAGAGGAAAAACTGTTTTTT; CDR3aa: CASSFTRSGEEKLFF
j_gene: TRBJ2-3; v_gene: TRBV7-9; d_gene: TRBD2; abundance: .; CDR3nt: TGTGCCAGCAGCTTACCCTTATCGGGCGGGAGGACCACAGATACGCAGTATTTT; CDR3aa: CASSLPLSGGRTTDTQYF
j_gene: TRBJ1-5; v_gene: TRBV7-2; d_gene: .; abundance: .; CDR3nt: TGTGCCAGCAGCTTAAACAAGAATCAGCCCCAGCATTTT; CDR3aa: CASSLNKNQPQHF
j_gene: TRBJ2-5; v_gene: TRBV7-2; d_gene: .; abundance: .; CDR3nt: TGTGCCAGCAGCATGGGAGGCGAGACCCAGTACTTC; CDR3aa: CASSMGGETQYF
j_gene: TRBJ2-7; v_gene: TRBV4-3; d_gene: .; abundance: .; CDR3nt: TGCGCCAGCAGCCAATATGTCGGCTCCTACGAGCAGTACTTC; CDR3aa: CASSQYVGSYEQYF
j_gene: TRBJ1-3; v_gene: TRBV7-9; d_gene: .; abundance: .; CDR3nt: TGTGCCAGCAGATCAGGGTCCTACTCTGGAAACACCATATATTTT; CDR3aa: CASRSGSYSGNTIYF
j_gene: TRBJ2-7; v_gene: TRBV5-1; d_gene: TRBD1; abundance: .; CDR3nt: TGCGCCAGCAGCTGGGGACAGGGGGTATCCTACGAGCAGTACTTC; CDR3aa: CASSWGQGVSYEQYF
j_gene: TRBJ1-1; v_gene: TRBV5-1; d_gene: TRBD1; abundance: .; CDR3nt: TGCGCCAGCAGCTTGACAGGGGGCGGCACTGAAGCTTTCTTT; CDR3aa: CASSLTGGGTEAFF
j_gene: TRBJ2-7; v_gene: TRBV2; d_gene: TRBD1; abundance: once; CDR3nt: TGTGCCAGCAGTGAAGCGCTCGGCAGGGGGTACGAGCAGTACTTC; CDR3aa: CASSEALGRGYEQYF
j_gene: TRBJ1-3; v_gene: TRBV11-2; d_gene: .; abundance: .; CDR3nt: TGTGCCAGCAGCTCCTGGAAGACTGGAAACACCATATATTTT; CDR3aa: CASSSWKTGNTIYF
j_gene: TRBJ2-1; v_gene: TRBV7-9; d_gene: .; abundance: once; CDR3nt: TGTGCCAGCAGCTTATATATGGTCAATGAGCAGTTCTTC; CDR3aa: CASSLYMVNEQFF
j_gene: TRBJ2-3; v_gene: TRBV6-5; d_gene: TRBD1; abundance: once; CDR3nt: TGTGCCAGCAGTTTAACCGGGACAGGGAGCACAGATACGCAGTATTTT; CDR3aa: CASSLTGTGSTDTQYF
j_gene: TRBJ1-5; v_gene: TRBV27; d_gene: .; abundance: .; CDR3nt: TGTGCCAGCAGTGAAATGGCCAACTATCAGCCCCAGCATTTT; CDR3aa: CASSEMANYQPQHF
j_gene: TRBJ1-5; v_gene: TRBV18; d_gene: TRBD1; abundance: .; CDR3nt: TGTGCCAGCTCCGGAGGACAGGGCGTACCTCAGCCCCAGCATTTT; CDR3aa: CASSGGQGVPQPQHF
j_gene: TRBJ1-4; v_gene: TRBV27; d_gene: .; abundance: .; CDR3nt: TGTGCCAGCAGTTTTTACGGACAAAATGAAAAACTGTTTTTT; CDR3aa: CASSFYGQNEKLFF
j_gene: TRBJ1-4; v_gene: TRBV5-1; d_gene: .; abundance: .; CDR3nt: TGCGCCAGCAGCTTTAACAGGGCTTCTAATGAAAAACTGTTTTTT; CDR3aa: CASSFNRASNEKLFF
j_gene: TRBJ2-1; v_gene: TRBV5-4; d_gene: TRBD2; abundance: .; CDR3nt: TGTGCCAGCAGCGTGGACAGCGGGAGTGAGGATGAGCAGTTCTTC; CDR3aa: CASSVDSGSEDEQFF